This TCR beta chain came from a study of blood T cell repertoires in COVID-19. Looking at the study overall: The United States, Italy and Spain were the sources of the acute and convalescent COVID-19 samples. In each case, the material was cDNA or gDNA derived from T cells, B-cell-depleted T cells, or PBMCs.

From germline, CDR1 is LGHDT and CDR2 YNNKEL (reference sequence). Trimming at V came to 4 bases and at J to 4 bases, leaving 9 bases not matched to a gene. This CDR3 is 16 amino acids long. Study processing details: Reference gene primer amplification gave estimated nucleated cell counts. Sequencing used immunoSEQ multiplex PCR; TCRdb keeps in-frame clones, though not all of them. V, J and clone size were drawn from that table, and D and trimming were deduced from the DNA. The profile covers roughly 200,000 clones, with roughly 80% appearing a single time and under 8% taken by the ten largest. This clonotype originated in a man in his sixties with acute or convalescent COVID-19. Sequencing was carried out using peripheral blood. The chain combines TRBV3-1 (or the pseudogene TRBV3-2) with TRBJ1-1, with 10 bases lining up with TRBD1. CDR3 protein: CASSLRDRGRVTEAFF. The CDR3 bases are TGTGCCAGCAGCCTCCGGGACAGGGGAAGGGTCACTGAAGCTTTCTTT.